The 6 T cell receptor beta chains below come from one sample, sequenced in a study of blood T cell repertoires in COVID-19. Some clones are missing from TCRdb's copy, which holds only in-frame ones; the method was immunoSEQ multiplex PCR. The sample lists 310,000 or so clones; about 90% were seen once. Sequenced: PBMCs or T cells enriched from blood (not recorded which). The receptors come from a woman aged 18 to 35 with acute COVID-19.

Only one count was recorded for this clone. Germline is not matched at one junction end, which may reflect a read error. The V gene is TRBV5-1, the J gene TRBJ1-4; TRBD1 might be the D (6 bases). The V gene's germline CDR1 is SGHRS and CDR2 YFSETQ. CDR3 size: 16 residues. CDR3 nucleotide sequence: TGCGCCAGCAGCTTCACATCCGGGACAACGAATGAAAAACTGTTTTTT. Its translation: CASSFTSGTTNEKLFF.

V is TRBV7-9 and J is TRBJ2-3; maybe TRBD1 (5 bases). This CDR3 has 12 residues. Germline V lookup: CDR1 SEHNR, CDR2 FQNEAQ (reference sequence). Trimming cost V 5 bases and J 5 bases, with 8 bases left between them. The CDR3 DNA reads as TGTGCCAGCAGCCCAGGGAAAGATACGCAGTATTTT. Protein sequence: CASSPGKDTQYF.

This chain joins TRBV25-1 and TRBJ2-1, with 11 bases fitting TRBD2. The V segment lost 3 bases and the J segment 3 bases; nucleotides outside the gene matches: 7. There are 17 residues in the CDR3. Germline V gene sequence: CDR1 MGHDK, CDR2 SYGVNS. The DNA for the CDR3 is TGTGCCAGCAGTGATCAGCTAGCGGGAGGTCTCTACAATGAGCAGTTCTTC. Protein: CASSDQLAGGLYNEQFF.

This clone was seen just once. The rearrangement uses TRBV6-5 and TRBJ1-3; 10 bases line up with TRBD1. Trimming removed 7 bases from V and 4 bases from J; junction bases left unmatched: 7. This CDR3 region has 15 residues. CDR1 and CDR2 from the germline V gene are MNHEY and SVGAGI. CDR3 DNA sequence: TGTGCCAGCAAAACCGACAGGGGGCACGGAAACACCATATATTTT. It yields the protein CASKTDRGHGNTIYF.

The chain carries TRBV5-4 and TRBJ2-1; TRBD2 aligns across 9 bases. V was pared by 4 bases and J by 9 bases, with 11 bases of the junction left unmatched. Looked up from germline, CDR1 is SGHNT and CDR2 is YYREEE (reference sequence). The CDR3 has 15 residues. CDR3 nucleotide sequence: TGTGCCAGCAGCCCTAGGCGGGAGGGCCTCGGTGAGCAGTTCTTC. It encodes CASSPRREGLGEQFF.

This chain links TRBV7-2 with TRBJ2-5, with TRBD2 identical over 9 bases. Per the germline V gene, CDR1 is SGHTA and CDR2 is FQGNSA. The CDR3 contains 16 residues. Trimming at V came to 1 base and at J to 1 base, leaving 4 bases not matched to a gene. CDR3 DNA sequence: TGTGCCAGCAGCTTAGGACTAGCGGACCGCCAAGAGACCCAGTACTTC. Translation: CASSLGLADRQETQYF.